The rows below give T cell receptor beta chains drawn from one sample of a study of blood T cell repertoires in COVID-19. Some clones are missing from TCRdb's copy, which holds only in-frame ones; the method was immunoSEQ multiplex PCR. This repertoire shows under 350,000 clones, about 86% found once; its top ten account for around 4%. Sequenced: PBMCs or T cells enriched from blood (not recorded which). Receptor source: a woman in her 40s with acute COVID-19. The CDR3 runs from the conserved cysteine through the conserved F or W. Each record gives: J gene, V gene, CDR3 protein.

J: TRBJ1-5
V: TRBV5-3
CDR3: CARSLPAWSDPQHF

J: TRBJ1-6
V: TRBV5-1
CDR3: CASSYRTGQPNSPLHF

J: TRBJ2-5
V: TRBV5-1
CDR3: CASSWDFRETQYF

J: TRBJ2-7
V: TRBV19
CDR3: CASKPPGGFHEQYF

J: TRBJ2-3
V: TRBV6-1
CDR3: CASSDHIADTQYF

J: TRBJ1-2
V: TRBV5-4
CDR3: CASSLAWEGKNYGYTF

J: TRBJ1-2
V: TRBV7-4
CDR3: CASSSLRDRGNYGYTF

J: TRBJ1-5
V: TRBV2
CDR3: CASQSRTGGGNSNQPQHF

J: TRBJ1-6
V: TRBV5-1
CDR3: CASSQGLDNSPLHF

J: TRBJ2-2
V: TRBV18
CDR3: CASSLRRENTGELFF

J: TRBJ2-7
V: TRBV9
CDR3: CASSPSGGATYEQYF

J: TRBJ1-2
V: TRBV6-1
CDR3: CASSGTGQGGNYGYTF

J: TRBJ2-7
V: TRBV2
CDR3: CASSESRSTYEQYF

J: TRBJ2-7
V: TRBV18
CDR3: CASSPGQGFVYEQYF

J: TRBJ1-5
V: TRBV19
CDR3: CASSGGGENQPQHF

J: TRBJ2-3
V: TRBV27
CDR3: CASRTSARTDTQYF

J: TRBJ1-2
V: TRBV2
CDR3: CASSSRGSEGYTF

J: TRBJ2-1
V: TRBV7-2
CDR3: CASSLSGGEQFF

J: TRBJ1-2
V: TRBV2
CDR3: CASSESAGPHGYTF

J: TRBJ2-5
V: TRBV6-2/TRBV6-3
CDR3: CASSYETSRSQYF

J: TRBJ1-1
V: TRBV3-1/TRBV3-2
CDR3: CASSQAQGNTEAFF

J: TRBJ1-3
V: TRBV9
CDR3: CASSVADRVGNTIYF

J: TRBJ1-2
V: TRBV5-1
CDR3: CASGQGSSYYGYTF

J: TRBJ1-6
V: TRBV4-2
CDR3: CASSQDLGVTSLHF

J: TRBJ2-7
V: TRBV5-4
CDR3: CASSLGLGIKDYEQYF

J: TRBJ1-1
V: TRBV11-2
CDR3: CASSARTGRNTEAFF

J: TRBJ2-7
V: TRBV20-1
CDR3: CSVLVRDEQYF

J: TRBJ1-6
V: TRBV27
CDR3: CASRGDTASPLHF

J: TRBJ1-5
V: TRBV6-2/TRBV6-3
CDR3: CASSSGGSGNQPQHF

J: TRBJ1-6
V: TRBV18
CDR3: CASSPGQGAYSPLHF

J: TRBJ2-1
V: TRBV5-1
CDR3: CASSMTSGGGYTDTYNEQFF

J: TRBJ2-7
V: TRBV27
CDR3: CASRLTSGGSYEQYF

J: TRBJ1-4
V: TRBV18
CDR3: CASSVQLATNEKLFF

J: TRBJ1-5
V: TRBV5-8
CDR3: CASSRNRGRSNQPQHF

J: TRBJ1-1
V: TRBV9
CDR3: CASSPIMNRPTEAFF

J: TRBJ1-6
V: TRBV7-2
CDR3: CASSLRLPGSNSPLHF

J: TRBJ1-2
V: TRBV18
CDR3: CASSGQRGYGYTF

J: TRBJ2-5
V: TRBV15
CDR3: CATSPRGGGETQYF

J: TRBJ2-1
V: TRBV9
CDR3: CASSVQSLAGNEQFF

J: TRBJ1-1
V: TRBV28
CDR3: CASSLTSQGNEAFF

J: TRBJ2-3
V: TRBV7-2
CDR3: CASRTGYTDTQYF

J: TRBJ2-2
V: TRBV5-1
CDR3: CASSSGTLDTGELFF

J: TRBJ1-2
V: TRBV3-1/TRBV3-2
CDR3: CASNLSPGTDGYTF

J: TRBJ2-3
V: TRBV24-1
CDR3: CATSRGRDTQYF

J: TRBJ2-7
V: TRBV27
CDR3: CASSRARIYEQYF

J: TRBJ2-7
V: TRBV9
CDR3: CASSVEVGAASYEQYF

J: TRBJ1-2
V: TRBV6-2/TRBV6-3
CDR3: CASSPLVQEANYGYTF

J: TRBJ1-4
V: TRBV7-9
CDR3: CASRGEGSSSTNEKLFF

J: TRBJ1-6
V: TRBV2
CDR3: CASKGQGPNSPLHF

J: TRBJ1-2
V: TRBV7-9
CDR3: CASRSIGGHYGYTF

J: TRBJ2-3
V: TRBV18
CDR3: CASSSLGQFEDTQYF

J: TRBJ1-2
V: TRBV27
CDR3: CASSLWGGDGYTF

J: TRBJ1-3
V: TRBV6-1
CDR3: CASSKARSTSGNTIYF

J: TRBJ2-1
V: TRBV5-6
CDR3: CASRSGVAYNEQFF

J: TRBJ1-5
V: TRBV6-2/TRBV6-3
CDR3: CASSYSRSGRANQPQHF

J: TRBJ2-2
V: TRBV6-5
CDR3: CASNGASTGELFF

J: TRBJ2-2
V: TRBV19
CDR3: CASSIARDRGLRANTGELFF

J: TRBJ2-7
V: TRBV5-6
CDR3: CASSLAGQGANEQYF

J: TRBJ1-5
V: TRBV7-9
CDR3: CASSLGQGQPQHF

J: TRBJ2-1
V: TRBV21-1
CDR3: CASSNKRGKSYNEQFF